The 32 T cell receptor beta chains below were found in one sample sequenced in a study of blood T cell repertoires in COVID-19. Clones were sequenced by immunoSEQ multiplex PCR, and TCRdb holds only the in-frame ones, with some missing. Of around 100,000 clones in the sample, over 65% are singletons; the top ten hold around 13%. Sequencing used peripheral blood. These receptors came from a human donor in a cohort sampled during active COVID-19.

This sequence joins TRBV7-9 and TRBJ2-7, with 10 bases identical to TRBD2. This CDR3 is 13 amino acids long. V dropped 6 bases and J dropped 6; count of bases not matched to a gene: 5. CDR1 is SEHNR, CDR2 FQNEAQ, per germline (reference sequence). CDR3 residues: CASSWLAGVEQYF. The CDR3 region has the DNA TGTGCCAGCAGTTGGCTAGCGGGAGTCGAGCAGTACTTC.

The chain uses TRBV19 and TRBJ2-7; 13 nucleotides agree with TRBD2. Germline values: CDR1 LNHDA, CDR2 SQIVND (reference sequence). The CDR3 runs 18 residues. V was clipped by 4 bases and J by 4 bases; unmatched bases: 13. CDR3 coding DNA: TGTGCCAGTAGTAATCGACTAGCGGGAGGTCTCCTAGGGTACGAGCAGTACTTC. Its protein product is CASSNRLAGGLLGYEQYF.

The chain carries TRBV9 and TRBJ2-7; 9 bases match TRBD2. Germline CDR1 is SGDLS and CDR2 is YYNGEE. This CDR3 is 15 amino acids long. Trimming removed 5 bases from V and 5 bases from J; junction bases left unmatched: 11. The CDR3 here is CASSEVAGVNDEQYF. DNA for the CDR3: TGTGCCAGCAGTGAAGTAGCGGGAGTTAACGACGAGCAGTACTTC.

The V gene is TRBV5-5, the J gene TRBJ2-7; possibly TRBD1 for D (5 bases). Per germline, CDR1 SGHKS and CDR2 YYEKEE (reference sequence). Trimming cost V 0 bases and J 2 bases, with 12 bases left between them. The CDR3 has 15 amino acids. CDR3: CASSLVPGPTYEQYF. CDR3 DNA: TGTGCCAGCAGCTTGGTTCCAGGGCCTACCTACGAGCAGTACTTC.

The chain carries TRBV30 and TRBJ1-3, with 11 bases lining up with TRBD1. The CDR3 length is 17 residues. The germline V gene encodes CDR1 GTSNPN and CDR2 SVGIG (reference sequence). V was clipped by 0 bases and J by 0 bases; unmatched bases: 4. The CDR3 bases are TGTGCCTGGAGTGTAAGGGACAGGGGGTACTCTGGAAACACCATATATTTT. This sequence encodes CAWSVRDRGYSGNTIYF. Full variable domain (remainder filled in from reference TRBV30 and TRBJ1-3): SQTIHQWPATLVQPVGSPLSLECTVEGTSNPNLYWYRQAAGRGLQLLFYSVGIGQISSEVPQNLSASRPQDRQFILSSKKLLLSDSGFYLCAWSVRDRGYSGNTIYFGEGSWLTVV.

This clone was seen once. This same CDR3 is encoded by further DNA sequences in the sample. The rearrangement joins TRBV7-9 to TRBJ2-7; perhaps TRBD1 as D (5 bases). The V gene's germline CDR1 is SEHNR and CDR2 FQNEAQ (reference sequence). With 2 bases removed from V and 4 bases from J, the gap between germline ends came to 6 bases. The CDR3 sequence is 12 residues long. CDR3 loop: CASSLQGYEQYF. The CDR3 nucleotides are TGTGCCAGCAGCTTACAGGGATACGAGCAGTACTTC.

The chain recombines TRBV18 with TRBJ1-6; D remains unclear. Germline V CDR1 and CDR2: KGHSH, LQKENI. Trimming took 2 bases from V and 0 from J, leaving 14 bases between them. The CDR3 extends over 18 amino acids. The CDR3: CASSPWPEASSYNSPLHF. The CDR3 nucleotides read TGTGCCAGCTCACCATGGCCCGAGGCGAGCTCCTATAATTCACCCCTCCACTTT.

CDR3 sequence: CASSFEGRNTEAFF. The DNA of the CDR3 is TGTGCCAGCAGCTTCGAGGGTCGGAACACTGAAGCTTTCTTT. The V gene is TRBV5-8, the J gene TRBJ1-1, with D uncertain. CDR3 length: 14 amino acids. CDR1 and CDR2 (germline): SGHTS, YDEGEE. Trimming took off 2 bases at V and 1 base at J, with 9 bases between the two ends.

This clone has a single count. The genes are TRBV9 and TRBJ2-7, with 8 bases fitting TRBD2. This CDR3 is built from 14 residues. Per the germline V gene, CDR1 is SGDLS and CDR2 is YYNGEE. Trimming took 0 bases from V and 2 from J; bases not matched to a gene: 1. CDR3 sequence (DNA): TGTGCCAGCAGCGTAGCGGGAGGGCCCTACGAGCAGTACTTC. Translation gives CASSVAGGPYEQYF.

In its sample, this clone was seen a few times. Here the CDR3 reads CASASGTETGELFF. Here the CDR3 DNA reads TGTGCCTCGGCTAGCGGAACCGAAACCGGGGAGCTGTTTTTT. The chain employs TRBV30 and TRBJ2-2; 7 positions agree with TRBD2. This CDR3 spans 14 amino acids. The J segment lost 5 bases and the V segment lost 7 bases, leaving 10 bases of the junction unmatched. The germline V gene encodes CDR1 GTSNPN and CDR2 SVGIG (reference sequence).

This CDR3 reads CASRRQGAGSEQYF. CDR3 DNA: TGTGCCAGCAGGAGACAGGGGGCGGGTAGCGAGCAGTACTTC. V gene TRBV2 combines with J gene TRBJ2-7; 10 nucleotides agree with TRBD1. The V and J ends lost 6 bases and 6 bases, in that order; junction bases with no gene match: 8. This CDR3 region has 14 residues. The germline gives CDR1 SNHLY, CDR2 FYNNEI.

The J gene is TRBJ2-1, the V gene TRBV11-3, with TRBD2 identical over 8 bases. The junction had 3 bases not matched to a gene; V was cut back by 3 bases and J by 5 bases. Germline-derived CDR1 and CDR2 are SGHNT and YENEEA. There are 14 residues in the CDR3. CDR3 DNA sequence: TGTGCCAGCAGCTTCTCGGGAGGGGACAATGAGCAGTTCTTC. Amino acid sequence: CASSFSGGDNEQFF.

The J gene is TRBJ2-7, the V gene TRBV19; possible D gene TRBD1, 6 bases. CDR1 and CDR2 (germline): LNHDA, SQIVND (reference sequence). The V and J ends lost 4 bases and 7 bases respectively, with 23 bases between them. The CDR3 spans 16 residues. The CDR3 is CASSRIFTGQMVEQYF. The CDR3 DNA follows: TGTGCCAGTAGTAGAATTTTCACGGGACAAATGGTAGAGCAGTACTTC.

This sequence joins TRBV4-1 and TRBJ2-7; 11 bases align to TRBD1. V gave up 1 base and J gave up 7 bases; unmatched junction bases: 6. Per germline, CDR1 MGHRA and CDR2 YSYEKL. CDR3 length: 15 amino acids. The CDR3 here is CASSQVGTGGTEQYF. CDR3 in DNA: TGCGCCAGCAGCCAAGTGGGGACAGGGGGGACTGAGCAGTACTTC.

V gene TRBV9 combines with J gene TRBJ2-2; no reliable D call. Germline CDR1 reads SGDLS; CDR2 reads YYNGEE. Trimming shortened V by 4 bases and J by 0 bases, and 13 bases separated the two germline ends. CDR3 length equals 16 residues. The CDR3 region has the DNA TGTGCCAGCAGCCCACGTTCTCTACCGAACACCGGGGAGCTGTTTTTT. Protein product: CASSPRSLPNTGELFF.

The chain has TRBV6-5 and TRBJ2-5, with a possible D match to TRBD1 (6 bases). Germline V gives CDR1 MNHEY, CDR2 SVGAGI. V lost 0 bases and J lost 5, with 10 bases in between. This CDR3 comprises 14 residues. As DNA, the CDR3 is TGTGCCAGCAGTTACTCGTACAGGGTGGAGACCCAGTACTTC. Amino acid sequence: CASSYSYRVETQYF.

In this sample, this clone turned up once. CDR3 region: CASQNDYEQFF. The CDR3 DNA is TGTGCCAGTCAGAACGACTATGAGCAGTTCTTC. The chain joins TRBV19 to TRBJ2-1; D uncertain. Germline V gene sequence: CDR1 LNHDA, CDR2 SQIVND (reference sequence). CDR3 size: 11 residues. V lost 8 bases and J 8 bases, leaving 10 bases between the germline ends.

The chain joins TRBV19 to TRBJ2-4, with D perhaps TRBD2 (5 bases). Per germline, CDR1 LNHDA and CDR2 SQIVND (reference sequence). The length of the CDR3 is 12 residues. V shed 5 bases and J shed 7 bases, with 9 bases lying between them. CDR3 nucleotide sequence: TGTGCCAGTAGTGCGGGTACGAACATTCAGTACTTC. Its protein product is CASSAGTNIQYF.

This chain links TRBV6-5 with TRBJ1-4; 7 nucleotides match TRBD1. The CDR3 has 15 amino acids. V was pared by 6 bases and J by 0 bases, with 4 bases of the junction left unmatched. Germline lookup yields CDR1 MNHEY and CDR2 SVGAGI. The CDR3 sequence is CASRRQGSTNEKLFF. The CDR3 region has the DNA TGTGCCAGCAGGCGACAGGGTTCAACTAATGAAAAACTGTTTTTT.

This chain joins TRBV3-1 (or the pseudogene TRBV3-2) and TRBJ1-1, with 7 nucleotides matching TRBD1. V was pared by 2 bases and J by 2 bases, with 5 bases of the junction left unmatched. The CDR3 covers 15 residues. The germline V gene encodes CDR1 LGHDT and CDR2 YNNKEL (reference sequence). The CDR3 protein is CASSQWDRTNTEAFF. CDR3 nucleotides: TGTGCCAGCAGCCAATGGGACAGAACCAACACTGAAGCTTTCTTT.

The chain carries TRBV2 and TRBJ2-7, with D hard to call. The V gene's germline CDR1 is SNHLY and CDR2 FYNNEI. The CDR3 spans 11 residues. Trimming stripped 11 bases from V and 5 bases from J, with 13 bases between. The DNA of the CDR3 is TGTGCCGCCAGCGTCTTCCACGAGCAGTACTTC. Its protein product is CAASVFHEQYF.

The chain couples TRBV2 to TRBJ1-5; D gene ambiguous. Germline V gene sequence: CDR1 SNHLY, CDR2 FYNNEI. This CDR3 has 14 amino acids. V lost 0 bases to trimming and J lost 4 bases, with 7 bases between them. CDR3 coding DNA: TGTGCCAGCAGTGAAGCGCTAAAGAATCAGCCCCAGCATTTT. Its translation: CASSEALKNQPQHF. Variable domain in full (rest from reference TRBV2 and TRBJ1-5): EPEVTQTPSHQVTQMGQEVILRCVPISNHLYFYWYRQILGQKVEFLVSFYNNEISEKSEIFDDQFSVERPDGSNFTLKIRSTKLEDSAMYFCASSEALKNQPQHFGDGTRLSIL.

V is TRBV21-1 and J is TRBJ1-5; TRBD1 is the table's D call and was not checked against the DNA. TRBV21-1 is listed as a pseudogene. CDR3 size: 18 residues. CDR3 protein: CASSLLDRGQAHNQPQHF. CDR3 bases: TGTGCCAGCAGCTTACTAGACAGGGGCCAAGCCCACAATCAGCCCCAGCATTTT.

The genes are TRBV11-3 and TRBJ1-1; 7 positions agree with TRBD1. The V segment lost 5 bases and the J segment 4 bases; nucleotides outside the gene matches: 7. Germline loops: CDR1 SGHNT, CDR2 YENEEA. CDR3 size: 14 residues. CDR3 region: CASSKQGTGTEAFF. The CDR3 DNA sequence: TGTGCCAGCAGCAAACAGGGGACGGGCACTGAAGCTTTCTTT.

The V and J genes are TRBV4-3 and TRBJ1-1, with D maybe TRBD1 (5 bases). V lost 4 bases and J lost 0, with 15 bases in between. Germline V gives CDR1 LGHNA, CDR2 YSLEER. CDR3 length: 16 amino acids. CDR3 sequence (DNA): TGCGCCAGCAGCCCAGGAGGTGGGGGGGTGAACACTGAAGCTTTCTTT. Protein: CASSPGGGGVNTEAFF.

The V call is TRBV3-1 (or the pseudogene TRBV3-2), the J call TRBJ1-2; TRBD1 might be the D (5 bases). Germline assignment: CDR1 LGHDT and CDR2 YNNKEL (reference sequence). The CDR3 has 12 amino acids. V was cut by 1 base and J by 8 bases, with 8 bases left in between. In nucleotides, the CDR3 is TGTGCCAGCAGCCAAGCAGGGTTGGGCTACACCTTC. It translates to CASSQAGLGYTF.

The V call is TRBV3-1 (or the pseudogene TRBV3-2), the J call TRBJ2-7; TRBD1 agrees at 8 bases. The CDR3 runs 15 residues. V dropped 4 bases and J dropped 6; count of bases not matched to a gene: 11. Germline V gene sequence: CDR1 LGHDT, CDR2 YNNKEL (reference sequence). Here the CDR3 reads CASSPRQGTSREQYF. The CDR3 DNA follows: TGTGCCAGCAGCCCACGACAGGGGACTTCCCGCGAGCAGTACTTC.

The chain combines TRBV7-6 with TRBJ2-1; D is undetermined. Germline CDR1 reads SGHVS; CDR2 reads FNYEAQ. Trimming took off 7 bases at V and 8 bases at J, with 15 bases between the two ends. This CDR3 is built from 13 residues. CDR3 protein: CASKPEVRDEQFF. CDR3 nucleotide sequence: TGTGCCAGCAAACCCGAGGTGAGAGATGAGCAGTTCTTC.

V and J are TRBV15 and TRBJ2-5; TRBD2 is a possible D gene (5 bases). V dropped 3 bases and J dropped 5 bases, with 13 bases sitting between them. Germline loops: CDR1 LNHNV, CDR2 YYDKDF (reference sequence). The CDR3 is made up of 14 amino acids. Written as DNA, the CDR3 is TGTGCCACCAGCAGCCCGGGAAAAGGGGAGACCCAGTACTTC. This codes for CATSSPGKGETQYF. Complete variable domain (other parts from reference TRBV15 and TRBJ2-5): DAMVIQNPRYQVTQFGKPVTLSCSQTLNHNVMYWYQQKSSQAPKLLFHYYDKDFNNEADTPDNFQSRRPNTSFCFLDIRSPGLGDTAMYLCATSSPGKGETQYFGPGTRLLVL.

V usage is TRBV5-1 and J usage is TRBJ1-2; D perhaps matches TRBD1 (6 bases). CDR3 length: 16 amino acids. Germline V gene sequence: CDR1 SGHRS, CDR2 YFSETQ. The V end lost 1 base, the J end lost 3 bases, and 16 bases lay between the germline ends. The chain's CDR3 is CASSLTGTGSDYGYTF. CDR3 nucleotide sequence: TGCGCCAGCAGCTTGACAGGGACGGGATCGGACTATGGCTACACCTTC.

J is TRBJ1-2 and V is TRBV18; a weak D match, TRBD1 (6 bases). This CDR3 comprises 14 residues. V dropped 3 bases and J dropped 0 bases, with 8 bases sitting between them. Germline V gene data show CDR1 as KGHSH and CDR2 as LQKENI. CDR3 residues: CASSPTGTNYGYTF. The CDR3 region has the DNA TGTGCCAGCTCACCTACAGGGACTAACTATGGCTACACCTTC.

The chain carries TRBV7-2 and TRBJ1-2, with TRBD1 matching over 7 bases. This CDR3 contains 15 residues. Trimming took 2 bases from V and 4 from J; bases not matched to a gene: 7. The germline gives CDR1 SGHTA, CDR2 FQGNSA. CDR3 amino acids: CASSLSGQQVYGYTF. DNA of the CDR3: TGTGCCAGCAGCTTATCGGGACAGCAGGTCTATGGCTACACCTTC.